The 26 T cell receptor beta chains below all came from one sample that was sequenced in a study of radiation and T cells in renal cell carcinoma. Profiled with immunoSEQ multiplex PCR; TCRdb holds only in-frame clones, not every one. This table holds 30,000 to 40,000 clones, roughly 80% found once. Time point reported: blood 4 weeks post-SBRT, at nephrectomy. Treatment of the sample: 15 Gy SBRT to primary tumor, nephrectomy 4 weeks later. Sequences were derived from blood, sampled from a patient whose treatment included radiotherapy and nephrectomy. Receptor source: a man in his 60s with renal cell carcinoma.

V usage is TRBV27 and J usage is TRBJ1-1; D remains ambiguous. CDR1 is MNHEY, CDR2 SMNVEV, per germline (reference sequence). V lost 3 bases to trimming and J lost 1 base, with 15 bases between them. The CDR3 runs 16 residues. CDR3 in amino acids: CASSFGIRNTNTEAFF. In nucleotides, the CDR3 is TGTGCCAGCAGTTTTGGGATTAGGAATACGAACACTGAAGCTTTCTTT.

Only a few counts were recorded for this clone. The chain carries TRBV18 and TRBJ1-2, with 7 nucleotides matching TRBD1. This CDR3 contains 14 residues. The V and J ends lost 7 bases and 3 bases, in that order; junction bases with no gene match: 8. Germline CDR1 and CDR2: KGHSH and LQKENI. The CDR3 coding sequence is TGTGCCAGCTTTCAAGGGGGCACCTACTATGGCTACACCTTC. This gives the protein CASFQGGTYYGYTF.

The chain is built from TRBV27 and TRBJ1-1, with D possibly TRBD1 on 5 matching bases. The V end was cut by 3 bases, the J end by 3 bases, with 17 bases between. CDR1 is MNHEY and CDR2 is SMNVEV in the germline V gene (reference sequence). The CDR3 sequence is 16 residues long. Written as DNA, the CDR3 is TGTGCCAGCAGTTTGGGGGGACCCGGGGGGGACACTGAAGCTTTCTTT. Its translation: CASSLGGPGGDTEAFF.

The rearrangement joins TRBV5-4 to TRBJ2-6; D remains ambiguous. Germline V gene lookup returns CDR1 SGHNT and CDR2 YYREEE (reference sequence). The CDR3 is 15 amino acids. Trimming shortened V by 4 bases and J by 4 bases, and 12 bases separated the two germline ends. The CDR3 sequence: CASSLTELGANVLTF. Written as DNA, the CDR3 is TGTGCCAGCAGCCTGACGGAGCTAGGGGCCAACGTCCTGACTTTC.

This chain connects TRBV9 to TRBJ2-7; the D gene could be TRBD1 or TRBD2 (5 bases each). Trimming shortened V by 3 bases and J by 4 bases, and 11 bases separated the two germline ends. This CDR3 has 13 amino acids. The germline gives CDR1 SGDLS, CDR2 YYNGEE. The chain's CDR3 is CASSGGVPYEQYF. The CDR3 nucleotides are TGTGCCAGCAGCGGAGGGGTGCCTTACGAGCAGTACTTC.

The chain carries TRBV4-1 and TRBJ1-5; D might be TRBD1 (5 bases). Germline lookup yields CDR1 MGHRA and CDR2 YSYEKL. V was cut by 1 base and J by 5 bases, with 12 bases left in between. The CDR3 has 15 residues. CDR3 in DNA: TGCGCCAGCAGCCAAGCCGGGACGTCGGATCAGCCCCAGCATTTT. Translating gives CASSQAGTSDQPQHF.

The chain combines TRBV30 with TRBJ1-3; 10 nucleotides line up with TRBD1. The CDR3 runs to 15 residues. With V trimmed by 2 bases and J by 4 bases, 5 bases remained unmatched. Germline-derived CDR1 and CDR2 are GTSNPN and SVGIG (reference sequence). The CDR3 DNA is TGTGCCTGGAGTCAAGACAGGGGGCGAGGAAACACCATATATTTT. Protein: CAWSQDRGRGNTIYF.

The chain links TRBV6-5 to TRBJ1-3; possible D gene TRBD1, 5 bases. V was pared by 6 bases and J by 0 bases, with 12 bases between. The germline CDR1 and CDR2 sequences are MNHEY and SVGAGI. The CDR3 is 15 residues long. The CDR3, as DNA: TGTGCCAGCAGCAGGGATCGGGGCTCTGGAAACACCATATATTTT. Amino acid sequence: CASSRDRGSGNTIYF.

This clone was seen a single time. The CDR3 sequence is CASSEFAGTFNYGYTF. The DNA for the CDR3 is TGCGCCAGCAGTGAGTTCGCAGGGACATTTAACTATGGCTACACCTTC. The chain combines TRBV10-1 with TRBJ1-2; the D gene is possibly TRBD1 (6 bases). This CDR3 region has 16 residues. The germline gives CDR1 WNHNN, CDR2 SYGVQD (reference sequence). Trimming took 1 base from V and 1 from J, leaving 13 bases between them.

The chain recombines TRBV11-3 with TRBJ1-2; tentatively, D is TRBD1 (6 bases). V was shortened by 5 bases and J by 8 bases, with 18 bases between the two germline ends. This CDR3 region has 14 residues. Germline loops: CDR1 SGHNT, CDR2 YENEEA. The CDR3 bases are TGTGCCAGCAGCATCGAAAGTGGGGGGCTCGGCTACACCTTC. It encodes CASSIESGGLGYTF.

This clone was observed a handful of times. The J gene is TRBJ1-5, the V gene TRBV11-1; D not certain. Looked up from germline, CDR1 is SGHAT and CDR2 is FQDESV (reference sequence). V was clipped by 2 bases and J by 0 bases, with 2 bases between them. The CDR3 length is 13 residues. CDR3: CASSLNSNQPQHF. The CDR3 nucleotides are TGTGCCAGCAGCTTAAATAGCAATCAGCCCCAGCATTTT. Full variable domain (remainder filled in from reference TRBV11-1 and TRBJ1-5): EAEVAQSPRYKITEKSQAVAFWCDPISGHATLYWYRQILGQGPELLVQFQDESVVDDSQLPKDRFSAERLKGVDSTLKIQPAELGDSAMYLCASSLNSNQPQHFGDGTRLSIL.

The chain couples TRBV10-3 to TRBJ2-5; D is ambiguous. The V end lost 4 bases, the J end lost 2 bases, and 8 bases lay between the germline ends. The CDR3 has 13 residues. Germline V CDR1 and CDR2: ENHRY, SYGVKD. The CDR3 protein is CAISGSGQETQYF. The CDR3 coding sequence is TGTGCCATCAGTGGTTCCGGTCAAGAGACCCAGTACTTC.

The chain uses TRBV2 and TRBJ1-2; 7 bases align to TRBD1. The CDR3 is 14 amino acids. Germline trimming cut 5 bases from V and 8 bases from J; bases unmatched to any gene: 11. CDR1 and CDR2 (germline): SNHLY, FYNNEI. The CDR3 loop reads CASSRETGSNGYTF. The CDR3 nucleotides read TGTGCCAGCAGTAGAGAGACAGGGTCCAACGGCTACACCTTC.

The J gene is TRBJ2-5, the V gene TRBV4-2, with TRBD1 identical over 7 bases. The better agreement between TRBJ2-7 and the DNA end casts doubt on the J call. The CDR3 loop spans 14 amino acids. Looked up from germline, CDR1 is LGHNA and CDR2 is YNFKEQ. The CDR3 coding sequence is TGTGCCAGCAGCCGAGAGGGACAGACCTACGAGCAGTACTTC. Its translation is CASSREGQTYEQYF.

This sequence joins TRBV4-2 and TRBJ1-2, with D maybe TRBD1 (5 bases). The CDR3 covers 15 residues. Deletions cut 1 base from V and 5 bases from J, with 14 bases between. Germline lookup yields CDR1 LGHNA and CDR2 YNFKEQ. The CDR3, as DNA: TGTGCCAGCAGCCAAGTTTTCAAGGGGTTGTATGGCTACACCTTC. Amino acids: CASSQVFKGLYGYTF.

The chain couples TRBV7-6 to TRBJ2-7, with 10 bases that match TRBD2. Germline CDR1 SGHVS, CDR2 FNYEAQ. The CDR3 length is 15 residues. V lost 5 bases, J lost 7 bases, and 11 bases stayed unmatched. CDR3 sequence: CASSPLASGGLEQYF. As DNA, the CDR3 is TGTGCCAGCAGCCCCCTGGCTAGCGGGGGTTTGGAGCAGTACTTC.

The V and J genes are TRBV6-5 and TRBJ2-7; possibly TRBD1 for D (6 bases). The CDR3 extends over 14 amino acids. Trimming shortened V by 0 bases and J by 2 bases, and 8 bases separated the two germline ends. CDR1 is MNHEY, CDR2 SVGAGI, per germline. DNA for the CDR3: TGTGCCAGCAGTTACTCGAGGACAGCCTACGAGCAGTACTTC. Amino acid sequence: CASSYSRTAYEQYF.

V usage is TRBV6-1 and J usage is TRBJ2-7; 7 nucleotides align to TRBD2. The CDR3 contains 14 residues. From germline, CDR1 is MNHNS and CDR2 SASEGT. V lost 4 bases, J lost 3 bases, and 6 bases stayed unmatched. The CDR3 reads CASSAGLRLYEQYF. DNA for the CDR3: TGTGCCAGCAGTGCGGGACTACGCCTCTACGAGCAGTACTTC.

The genes are TRBV5-4 and TRBJ2-5, with D possibly TRBD2 on 6 matching bases. Per the germline V gene, CDR1 is SGHNT and CDR2 is YYREEE (reference sequence). The ends were cut back, 1 base at V and 5 bases at J, with 12 bases in the middle. This CDR3 is built from 14 residues. CDR3 region: CASSLTGSSETQYF. The DNA of the CDR3 is TGTGCCAGCAGCTTGACCGGGAGTAGCGAGACCCAGTACTTC.

The chain joins TRBV19 to TRBJ1-1, with D unclear. Trimming removed 9 bases from V and 0 bases from J, with 11 bases in between. From germline, CDR1 is LNHDA and CDR2 SQIVND (reference sequence). The length of the CDR3 is 13 residues. DNA for the CDR3: TGTGCCAGACGCCCCCTTATGAACACTGAAGCTTTCTTT. This translates into CARRPLMNTEAFF.

Only a few counts were recorded for this clone. The genes are TRBV30 and TRBJ1-5; TRBD1 is a possible D gene (5 bases). The CDR3 consists of 14 residues. V lost 5 bases, J lost 1 base, and 12 bases lay in between. In germline, CDR1 is GTSNPN, CDR2 SVGIG (reference sequence). The CDR3 DNA reads TGTGCCTGGGGAAAGACAGCAAGCAATCAGCCCCAGCATTTT. Protein product: CAWGKTASNQPQHF.

The chain recombines TRBV30 with TRBJ1-2; D remains unclear. Trimming stripped 3 bases from V and 2 bases from J, with 7 bases between. Germline V gene sequence: CDR1 GTSNPN, CDR2 SVGIG (reference sequence). This CDR3 has 12 residues. The CDR3 DNA reads TGTGCCTGGAGGGACGGAAACTATGGCTACACCTTC. This gives the protein CAWRDGNYGYTF.

The J gene is TRBJ1-6, the V gene TRBV30; D unresolved. CDR1 is GTSNPN, CDR2 SVGIG, per germline (reference sequence). The CDR3 contains 13 residues. Trimming removed 0 bases at V and 9 bases at J, with 9 bases between. The DNA for the CDR3 is TGTGCCTGGAGTGTACAAGGGTCTTCACCCCTCCACTTT. Its translation is CAWSVQGSSPLHF.

This rearrangement joins TRBV5-1 to TRBJ2-1; D may be TRBD2 (6 bases). V was trimmed by 5 bases and J by 7 bases, leaving 16 bases between them. Germline assignment: CDR1 SGHRS and CDR2 YFSETQ. The CDR3 is 14 amino acids. DNA of the CDR3: TGCGCCAGCAGTACCGGACCGGGGGTGAATGAGCAGTTCTTC. Its translation: CASSTGPGVNEQFF.

This clone was seen a few times. V and J are TRBV5-4 and TRBJ2-5; 7 nucleotides match TRBD2. V was clipped by 4 bases and J by 4 bases; unmatched bases: 7. CDR1 is SGHNT and CDR2 is YYREEE in the germline V gene (reference sequence). The CDR3 spans 14 residues. DNA of the CDR3: TGTGCCAGCAGCCCAAGGAGGACTAGAGAGACCCAGTACTTC. Its protein product is CASSPRRTRETQYF. Full variable domain (remainder filled in from reference TRBV5-4 and TRBJ2-5): ETGVTQSPTHLIKTRGQQVTLRCSSQSGHNTVSWYQQALGQGPQFIFQYYREEENGRGNFPPRFSGLQFPNYSSELNVNALELDDSALYLCASSPRRTRETQYFGPGTRLLVL.

The chain uses TRBV7-2 and TRBJ2-5; no definite D call. CDR1 SGHTA and CDR2 FQGNSA come from the germline V gene. V was trimmed by 2 bases and J by 1 base, leaving 14 bases between them. CDR3 length equals 16 residues. The CDR3 nucleotides are TGTGCCAGCAGCTTAAGCTACAGCATGGGCCAAGAGACCCAGTACTTC. Its protein is CASSLSYSMGQETQYF.